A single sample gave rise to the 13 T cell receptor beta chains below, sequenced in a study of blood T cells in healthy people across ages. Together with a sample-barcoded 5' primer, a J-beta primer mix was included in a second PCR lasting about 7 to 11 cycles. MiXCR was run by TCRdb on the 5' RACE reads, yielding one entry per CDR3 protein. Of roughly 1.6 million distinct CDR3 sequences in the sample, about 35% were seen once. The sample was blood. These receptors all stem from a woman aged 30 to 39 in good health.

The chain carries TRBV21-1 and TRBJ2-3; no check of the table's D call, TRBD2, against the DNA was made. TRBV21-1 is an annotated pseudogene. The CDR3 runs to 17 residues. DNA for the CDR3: TGTGCCAGCACCCAAGGGGGTAGGGGAGTTACCGGTGATACGCAGTATTTT. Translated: CASTQGGRGVTGDTQYF.

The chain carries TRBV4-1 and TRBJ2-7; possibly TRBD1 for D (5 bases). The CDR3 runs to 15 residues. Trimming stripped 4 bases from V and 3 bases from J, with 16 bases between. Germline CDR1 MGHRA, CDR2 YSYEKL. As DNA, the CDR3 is TGCGCCAGCAGCCCCCGTGGCAGGGAATTCTACGAGCAGTACTTC. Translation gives CASSPRGREFYEQYF.

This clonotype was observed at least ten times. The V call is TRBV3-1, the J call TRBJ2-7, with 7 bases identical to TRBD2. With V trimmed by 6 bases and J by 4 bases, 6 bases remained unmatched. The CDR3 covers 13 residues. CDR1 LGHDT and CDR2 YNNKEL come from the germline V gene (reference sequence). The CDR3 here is CASSPGGWYEQYF. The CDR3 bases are TGTGCCAGCAGTCCCGGGGGGTGGTACGAGCAGTACTTC.

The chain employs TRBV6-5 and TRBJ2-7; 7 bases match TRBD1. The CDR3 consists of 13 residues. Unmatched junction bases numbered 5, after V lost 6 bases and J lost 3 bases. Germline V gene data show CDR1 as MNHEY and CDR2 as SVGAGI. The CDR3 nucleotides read TGTGCCAGCAGCCAGGGACAGTACTACGAGCAGTACTTC. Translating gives CASSQGQYYEQYF.

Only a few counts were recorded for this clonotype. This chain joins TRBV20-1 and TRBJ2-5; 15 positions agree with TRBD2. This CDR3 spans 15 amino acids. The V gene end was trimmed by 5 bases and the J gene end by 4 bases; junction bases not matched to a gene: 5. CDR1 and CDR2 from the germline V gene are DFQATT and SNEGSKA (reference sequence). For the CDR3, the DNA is TGCAGTGCTTTCCGGACTAGCGGGGGGGCAGAGACCCAGTACTTC. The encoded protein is CSAFRTSGGAETQYF.

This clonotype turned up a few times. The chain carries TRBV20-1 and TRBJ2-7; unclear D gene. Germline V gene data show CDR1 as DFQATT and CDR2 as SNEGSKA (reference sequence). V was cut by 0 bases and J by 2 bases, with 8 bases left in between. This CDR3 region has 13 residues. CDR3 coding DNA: TGCAGTGCTAGAGAACCGGAAGCCTACGAGCAGTACTTC. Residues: CSAREPEAYEQYF.

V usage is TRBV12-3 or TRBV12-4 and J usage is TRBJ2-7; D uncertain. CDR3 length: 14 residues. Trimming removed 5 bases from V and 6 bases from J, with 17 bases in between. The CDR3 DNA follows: TGTGCCAGCAGTCCGGGCTGGAGTGGGTCCGAGCAGTACTTC. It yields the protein CASSPGWSGSEQYF.

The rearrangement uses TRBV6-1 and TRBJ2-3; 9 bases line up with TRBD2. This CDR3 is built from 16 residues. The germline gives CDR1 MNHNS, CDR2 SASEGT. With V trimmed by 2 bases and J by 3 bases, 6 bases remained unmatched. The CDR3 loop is CASSELRGGPTDTQYF. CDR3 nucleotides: TGTGCCAGCAGTGAACTGCGGGGGGGGCCAACAGATACGCAGTATTTT.

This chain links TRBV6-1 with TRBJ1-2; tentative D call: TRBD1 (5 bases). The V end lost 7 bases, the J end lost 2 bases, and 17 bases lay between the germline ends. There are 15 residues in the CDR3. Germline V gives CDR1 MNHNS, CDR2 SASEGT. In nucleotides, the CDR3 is TGTGCCAGCACCCGATGGACAAGCTCCAACTATGGCTACACCTTC. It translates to CASTRWTSSNYGYTF.

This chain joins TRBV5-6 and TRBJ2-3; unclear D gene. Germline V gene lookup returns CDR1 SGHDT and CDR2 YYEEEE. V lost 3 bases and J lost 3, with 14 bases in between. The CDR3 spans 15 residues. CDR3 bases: TGTGCCAGCAGCTCCATATCCCCCGGGACAGATACGCAGTATTTT. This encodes CASSSISPGTDTQYF.

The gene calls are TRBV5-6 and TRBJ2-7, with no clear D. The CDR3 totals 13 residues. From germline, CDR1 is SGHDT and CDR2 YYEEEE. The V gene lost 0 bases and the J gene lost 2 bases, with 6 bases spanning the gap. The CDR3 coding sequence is TGTGCCAGCAGCTTGGCCTATACCTACGAGCAGTACTTC. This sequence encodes CASSLAYTYEQYF.

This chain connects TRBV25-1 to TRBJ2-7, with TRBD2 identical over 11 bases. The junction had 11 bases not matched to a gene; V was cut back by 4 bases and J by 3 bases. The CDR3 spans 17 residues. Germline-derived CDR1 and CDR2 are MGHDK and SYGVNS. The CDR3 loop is CASSGTSGSAGFYEQYF. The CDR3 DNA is TGTGCCAGCAGTGGTACTAGCGGGAGTGCCGGCTTCTACGAGCAGTACTTC.

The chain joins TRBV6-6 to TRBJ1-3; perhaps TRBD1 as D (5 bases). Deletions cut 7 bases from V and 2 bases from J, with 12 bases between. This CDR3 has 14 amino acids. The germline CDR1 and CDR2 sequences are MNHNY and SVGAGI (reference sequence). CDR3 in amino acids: CASTSPGAGNTIYF. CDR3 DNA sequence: TGTGCCAGCACCTCACCGGGGGCTGGAAACACCATATATTTT.